Following are 22 T cell receptor beta chains from one sample sequenced in a study of T cell responses to AZD1222 COVID-19 vaccine (dated by TCRdb to the early 2020s). Receptor libraries were prepared by the immunoSEQ multiplex PCR assay. In its TCRdb copy, this immuneACCESS table keeps in-frame sequences only and misses some clones. Where compared with another copy, unresolved V genes explain less than half of these, and the others have no known cause. This sample has more than 60,000 clones in its table, and about nine tenths of those were observed once. The top ten constitute roughly a quarter of the sample. The sample's time point label, in plain terms: baseline before first vaccination. The material sequenced was peripheral blood, taken on day 0 of AZD1222 vaccination. The receptors were gathered from an adult in good health.

This clone was recorded once. The J gene is TRBJ1-4, the V gene TRBV5-6, with a weak D call TRBD1 (6 bases). Germline CDR1 SGHDT, CDR2 YYEEEE. Trimming removed 0 bases from V and 0 bases from J, with 15 bases in between. This CDR3 is built from 18 residues. CDR3 loop: CASSLVSGADATNEKLFF. The CDR3 DNA reads TGTGCCAGCAGCTTGGTCTCGGGGGCAGATGCAACTAATGAAAAACTGTTTTTT.

The chain combines TRBV5-4 with TRBJ2-6; 7 positions agree with TRBD1. V shed 9 bases, J shed 3 bases, and the junction held 9 bases outside the gene matches. Germline V gene sequence: CDR1 SGHNT, CDR2 YYREEE (reference sequence). The CDR3 contains 15 residues. The CDR3 DNA follows: TGTGCCATCACGACAGGGCCAGGTGGGGCCAACGTCCTGACTTTC. Protein product: CAITTGPGGANVLTF.

J is TRBJ2-2 and V is TRBV7-3; no reliable D call. Trimming took off 3 bases at V and 1 base at J, with 9 bases between the two ends. The germline V gene has CDR1 SGHTA and CDR2 FQGTGA. This CDR3 has 15 amino acids. Here the CDR3 reads CASSFGRGNTGELFF. As DNA, the CDR3 is TGTGCCAGCAGCTTCGGTCGAGGGAACACCGGGGAGCTGTTTTTT.

The chain has TRBV10-3 and TRBJ2-1; 8 bases agree with TRBD2. CDR3 length equals 14 residues. Germline V gene data show CDR1 as ENHRY and CDR2 as SYGVKD. V lost 3 bases to trimming and J lost 4 bases; unmatched junction nucleotides: 2. The CDR3 DNA follows: TGTGCCATCAGTGACCTAGCGGGTTACAATGAGCAGTTCTTC. As protein: CAISDLAGYNEQFF.

The J gene is TRBJ2-2, the V gene TRBV29-1; D is unclear. The V end was cut by 4 bases, the J end by 5 bases, with 5 bases between. Germline V gives CDR1 SQVTM, CDR2 ANQGSEA. The CDR3 has 11 amino acids. The CDR3 is CSVGDTGELFF. CDR3 sequence (DNA): TGCAGCGTTGGGGATACCGGGGAGCTGTTTTTT.

The chain uses TRBV6-5 and TRBJ2-4, with TRBD2 matching over 8 bases. From germline, CDR1 is MNHEY and CDR2 SVGAGI. There are 14 residues in the CDR3. With V trimmed by 2 bases and J by 9 bases, 6 bases remained unmatched. This chain's CDR3 is CASSYGLAGGIQYF. The CDR3 coding sequence is TGTGCCAGCAGTTACGGGCTAGCGGGCGGCATTCAGTACTTC.

The V and J genes are TRBV19 and TRBJ2-5, with 7 nucleotides matching TRBD1. J was trimmed by 2 bases and V by 6 bases; bases with no gene match: 6. Germline assignment: CDR1 LNHDA and CDR2 SQIVND (reference sequence). The CDR3 is 14 amino acids. CDR3 DNA sequence: TGTGCCAGTAGCGAACGGGGACAGCAAGAGACCCAGTACTTC. It yields the protein CASSERGQQETQYF. Variable domain in full (rest from reference TRBV19 and TRBJ2-5): DGGITQSPKYLFRKEGQNVTLSCEQNLNHDAMYWYRQDPGQGLRLIYYSQIVNDFQKGDIAEGYSVSREKKESFPLTVTSAQKNPTAFYLCASSERGQQETQYFGPGTRLLVL.

The V gene is TRBV5-6, the J gene TRBJ1-4, with 7 positions matching TRBD1. Trimming removed 3 bases from V and 4 bases from J; junction bases left unmatched: 9. Germline V lookup: CDR1 SGHDT, CDR2 YYEEEE. This CDR3 contains 16 residues. Here the CDR3 DNA reads TGTGCCAGCAGCTCCGTTCACAGGGGCTTTAATGAAAAACTGTTTTTT. This gives the protein CASSSVHRGFNEKLFF.

The chain carries TRBV7-9 and TRBJ2-4; D may be TRBD2 (6 bases). The V gene lost 1 base and the J gene lost 9 bases, with 22 bases spanning the gap. CDR3 length equals 17 residues. Germline assignment: CDR1 SEHNR and CDR2 FQNEAQ (reference sequence). CDR3 DNA: TGTGCCAGCAGCTTAGGGGGATTTAGAGGAGGGGCAAGCATTCAGTACTTC. Its protein is CASSLGGFRGGASIQYF.

The V call is TRBV18, the J call TRBJ2-7, with D possibly being TRBD2 (6 bases). The V gene lost 5 bases and the J gene lost 2 bases, with 10 bases spanning the gap. The CDR3 runs to 13 residues. In germline, CDR1 is KGHSH, CDR2 LQKENI. CDR3 nucleotide sequence: TGTGCCAGCTCATCTAGGGAGGCCTACGAGCAGTACTTC. This encodes CASSSREAYEQYF.

V and J are TRBV15 and TRBJ2-5; TRBD1 agrees at 10 bases. From germline, CDR1 is LNHNV and CDR2 YYDKDF (reference sequence). The CDR3 loop spans 16 amino acids. The junction had 6 bases not matched to a gene; V was cut back by 0 bases and J by 5 bases. CDR3: CATSRETGGSGETQYF. The CDR3 coding sequence is TGTGCCACCAGCAGAGAGACAGGGGGCTCGGGGGAGACCCAGTACTTC.

V usage is TRBV9 and J usage is TRBJ2-7; the D gene is possibly TRBD1 (5 bases). Trimming pared 1 base from V and 0 bases from J, leaving 8 bases between. Germline CDR1 and CDR2: SGDLS and YYNGEE. The CDR3 spans 14 residues. The CDR3 protein is CASSVQGSSYEQYF. The CDR3 region has the DNA TGTGCCAGCAGCGTACAGGGTAGCTCCTACGAGCAGTACTTC.

The V and J genes are TRBV29-1 and TRBJ1-2, with 9 bases lining up with TRBD1. V lost 4 bases and J lost 3; bases outside the gene matches: 12. In germline, CDR1 is SQVTM, CDR2 ANQGSEA. The CDR3 sequence is 16 residues long. CDR3 sequence: CSVGTGTGSFDYGYTF. CDR3 DNA: TGCAGCGTTGGGACCGGGACAGGGTCGTTTGACTATGGCTACACCTTC.

In its sample, this clone was seen a few times. The chain couples TRBV3-1 (or the pseudogene TRBV3-2) to TRBJ1-1; D is possibly TRBD1 (5 bases). Between the trimmed V and J ends, which lost 3 bases and 11 bases, there was a span of 16 bases. Germline CDR1 LGHDT, CDR2 YNNKEL (reference sequence). This CDR3 spans 13 amino acids. The CDR3 DNA reads as TGTGCCAGCAGCCAGCTCCAGGGAGGAGAGGCTTTCTTT. Its translation is CASSQLQGGEAFF.

The chain recombines TRBV2 with TRBJ2-2, with 9 bases that match TRBD2. This CDR3 region has 14 residues. Trimming took 5 bases from V and 4 from J; bases not matched to a gene: 2. Germline V gene data show CDR1 as SNHLY and CDR2 as FYNNEI. CDR3 nucleotide sequence: TGTGCCAGCAGTTTTAGCGGGGGCACCGGGGAGCTGTTTTTT. This encodes CASSFSGGTGELFF. The variable domain in full, completed from reference TRBV2 and TRBJ2-2, reads EPEVTQTPSHQVTQMGQEVILRCVPISNHLYFYWYRQILGQKVEFLVSFYNNEISEKSEIFDDQFSVERPDGSNFTLKIRSTKLEDSAMYFCASSFSGGTGELFFGEGSRLTVL.

The chain recombines TRBV11-3 with TRBJ2-7; no reliable D call. The CDR3 is made up of 13 amino acids. V lost 5 bases to trimming and J lost 4 bases, with 12 bases between them. Germline assignment: CDR1 SGHNT and CDR2 YENEEA. CDR3 DNA: TGTGCCAGCAGCCTTACGGTTGGGTACGAGCAGTACTTC. It encodes CASSLTVGYEQYF.

CDR3 protein: CASSSFLTGTEAFF. The CDR3 coding sequence is TGTGCCAGCAGCTCATTTCTTACGGGAACTGAAGCTTTCTTT. The chain carries TRBV11-2 and TRBJ1-1, with D hard to call. The CDR3 loop spans 14 amino acids. CDR1 is SGHAT and CDR2 is FQNNGV in the germline V gene. V dropped 4 bases and J dropped 5 bases, with 14 bases sitting between them.

The CDR3 sequence is CSVGRRLSMTSYTF. The CDR3, as DNA: TGCAGCGTCGGCCGCCGACTGTCCATGACTAGCTACACCTTC. The V and J genes are TRBV29-1 and TRBJ1-2, with unresolved D. CDR3 length: 14 amino acids. V lost 6 bases, J lost 9 bases, and 23 bases lay in between. Germline CDR1 and CDR2: SQVTM and ANQGSEA.

The chain carries TRBV15 and TRBJ1-5; TRBD1 matches 7 bases. The germline gives CDR1 LNHNV, CDR2 YYDKDF (reference sequence). V lost 6 bases and J lost 6; bases outside the gene matches: 2. This CDR3 is 12 amino acids long. CDR3 bases: TGTGCCACCAGTCAGGGGGTTCAGCCCCAGCATTTT. Its protein is CATSQGVQPQHF.

The chain uses TRBV5-1 and TRBJ1-1; 7 bases fit TRBD1. The CDR3 loop spans 13 amino acids. The J segment lost 0 bases and the V segment lost 4 bases, leaving 0 bases of the junction unmatched. Germline V gives CDR1 SGHRS, CDR2 YFSETQ. The CDR3 reads CASSGTVNTEAFF. The CDR3 bases are TGCGCCAGCAGCGGGACAGTGAACACTGAAGCTTTCTTT. Variable domain in full (rest from reference TRBV5-1 and TRBJ1-1): KAGVTQTPRYLIKTRGQQVTLSCSPISGHRSVSWYQQTPGQGLQFLFEYFSETQRNKGNFPGRFSGRQFSNSRSEMNVSTLELGDSALYLCASSGTVNTEAFFGQGTRLTVV.

This clone has only one observation. The CDR3 is CSVGVMNTEAFF. The CDR3 DNA is TGCAGCGTTGGAGTCATGAACACTGAAGCTTTCTTT. This chain connects TRBV29-1 to TRBJ1-1; D is uncertain. V gave up 4 bases and J gave up 0 bases, with 6 bases separating them. The CDR3 runs 12 residues. The germline CDR1 and CDR2 sequences are SQVTM and ANQGSEA.

The chain employs TRBV10-3 and TRBJ1-5; D might be TRBD1 (5 bases). Trimming shortened V by 8 bases and J by 4 bases, and 12 bases separated the two germline ends. This CDR3 is 13 amino acids long. Germline CDR1 reads ENHRY; CDR2 reads SYGVKD. DNA of the CDR3: TGTGCCATCGGAGAGGGGAATAATCAGCCCCAGCATTTT. It yields the protein CAIGEGNNQPQHF.